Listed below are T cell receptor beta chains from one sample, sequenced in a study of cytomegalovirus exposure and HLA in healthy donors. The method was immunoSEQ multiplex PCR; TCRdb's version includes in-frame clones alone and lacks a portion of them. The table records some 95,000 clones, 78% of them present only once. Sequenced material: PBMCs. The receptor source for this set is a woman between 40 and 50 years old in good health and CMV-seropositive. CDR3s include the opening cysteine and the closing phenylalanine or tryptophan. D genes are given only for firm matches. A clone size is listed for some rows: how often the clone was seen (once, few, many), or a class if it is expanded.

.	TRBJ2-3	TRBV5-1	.	CASSPGGLSSTDTQYF	TGCGCCAGCAGCCCAGGAGGACTATCTAGCACAGATACGCAGTATTTT
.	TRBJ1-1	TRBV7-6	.	CASSPVAQGYTEAFF	TGTGCCAGCAGCCCCGTGGCTCAGGGGTACACTGAAGCTTTCTTT
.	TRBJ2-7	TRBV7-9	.	CASSRLAFGSYEQYF	TGTGCCAGCAGCCGCCTAGCGTTTGGGTCGTACGAGCAGTACTTC
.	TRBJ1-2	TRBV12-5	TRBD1	CASGLPGQGALGYTF	TGTGCTAGTGGTTTGCCGGGACAGGGGGCGCTTGGCTACACCTTC
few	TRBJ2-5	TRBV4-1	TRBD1	CASSQKRGQLQETQYF	TGCGCCAGCAGCCAAAAAAGGGGACAGCTCCAAGAGACCCAGTACTTC
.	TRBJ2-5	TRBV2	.	CASTQETQYF	TGTGCCAGCACACAAGAGACCCAGTACTTC
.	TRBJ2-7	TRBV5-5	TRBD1	CASSPGQGAEGEQYF	TGTGCCAGCAGCCCGGGACAGGGGGCTGAAGGTGAGCAGTACTTC
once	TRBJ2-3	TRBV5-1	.	CASSITSPVDTQYF	TGCGCCAGCAGCATAACATCGCCCGTTGATACGCAGTATTTT
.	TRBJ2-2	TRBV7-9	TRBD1	CATRGQDPNTGELFF	TGTGCCACGAGAGGACAGGACCCGAACACCGGGGAGCTGTTTTTT
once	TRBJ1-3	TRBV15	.	CATSRDPFTAGNTIYF	TGTGCCACCAGCAGAGACCCGTTTACAGCCGGAAACACCATATATTTT
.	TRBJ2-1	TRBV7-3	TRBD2	CASSFGGLAYDEQFF	TGTGCCAGCAGCTTCGGCGGACTAGCCTATGATGAGCAGTTCTTC
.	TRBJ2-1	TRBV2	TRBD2	CASTPHGTAGVEQFF	TGTGCCAGCACCCCCCATGGCACAGCGGGAGTTGAGCAGTTCTTC
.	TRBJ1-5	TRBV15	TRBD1	CATSRGTGYQPQHF	TGTGCCACCAGCAGAGGGACAGGTTATCAGCCCCAGCATTTT
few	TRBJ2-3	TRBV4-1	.	CASSQAPQNTDTQYF	TGCGCCAGCAGCCAAGCCCCCCAGAACACAGATACGCAGTATTTT
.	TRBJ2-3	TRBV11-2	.	CASSHPGRDLTDTQYF	TGTGCCAGCAGCCATCCCGGGCGGGACCTCACAGATACGCAGTATTTT
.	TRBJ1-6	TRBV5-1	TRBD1	CASSLDGQGSSYNSPLHF	TGCGCCAGCAGCTTGGACGGACAGGGGAGCTCCTATAATTCACCCCTCCACTTT
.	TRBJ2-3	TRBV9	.	CASSVRELTDTQYF	TGTGCCAGCAGCGTTCGGGAGTTAACAGATACGCAGTATTTT
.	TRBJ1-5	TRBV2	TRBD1	CASSRQGAYQPQHF	TGTGCCAGCAGTAGACAGGGGGCATATCAGCCCCAGCATTTT
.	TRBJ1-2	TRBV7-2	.	CASSLKLGAGYGYTF	TGTGCCAGCAGCTTAAAGCTGGGGGCTGGCTATGGCTACACCTTC
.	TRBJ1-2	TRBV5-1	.	CASSFGQGYGYTF	TGCGCCAGCAGCTTCGGGCAGGGCTATGGCTACACCTTC
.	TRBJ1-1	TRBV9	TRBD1	CASSPDREGEAFF	TGTGCCAGCAGCCCCGACAGGGAAGGTGAAGCTTTCTTT
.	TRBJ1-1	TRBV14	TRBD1	CASSRMPGQGITEAFF	TGTGCCAGCAGTCGGATGCCGGGACAGGGGATCACTGAAGCTTTCTTT
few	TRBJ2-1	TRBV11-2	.	CASSLGVSYNEQFF	TGTGCCAGCAGCTTAGGAGTATCCTACAATGAGCAGTTCTTC
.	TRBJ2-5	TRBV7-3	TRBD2	CASSLNGGAGTQYF	TGTGCCAGCAGCTTAAACGGGGGGGCGGGGACCCAGTACTTC
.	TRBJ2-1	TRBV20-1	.	CSARFAGEQFF	TGCAGTGCTAGATTCGCGGGAGAGCAGTTCTTC
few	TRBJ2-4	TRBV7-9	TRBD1	CASSSRDRDNIQYF	TGTGCCAGCAGCTCCAGAGACAGGGATAACATTCAGTACTTC
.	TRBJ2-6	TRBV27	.	CASSLGGGSGANVLTF	TGTGCCAGCAGCTTGGGAGGGGGATCTGGGGCCAACGTCCTGACTTTC
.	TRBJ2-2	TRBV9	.	CASSVVVGADTGELFF	TGTGCCAGCAGCGTAGTGGTGGGAGCTGACACCGGGGAGCTGTTTTTT
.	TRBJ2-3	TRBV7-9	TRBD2	CASSPGLGSDTQYF	TGTGCCAGCAGCCCGGGACTAGGATCAGATACGCAGTATTTT